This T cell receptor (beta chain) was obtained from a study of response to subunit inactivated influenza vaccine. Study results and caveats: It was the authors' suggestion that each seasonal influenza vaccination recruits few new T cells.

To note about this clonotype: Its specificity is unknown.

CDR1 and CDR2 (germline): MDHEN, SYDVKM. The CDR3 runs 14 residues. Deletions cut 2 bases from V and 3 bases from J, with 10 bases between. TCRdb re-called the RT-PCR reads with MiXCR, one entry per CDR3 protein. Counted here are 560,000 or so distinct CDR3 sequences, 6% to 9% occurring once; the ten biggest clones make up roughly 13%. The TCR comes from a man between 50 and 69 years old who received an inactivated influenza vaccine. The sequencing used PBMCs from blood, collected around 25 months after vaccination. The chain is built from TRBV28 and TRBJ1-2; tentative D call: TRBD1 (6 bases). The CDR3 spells CASSLRGAYYGYTF. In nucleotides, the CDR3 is TGTGCCAGCAGTTTACGGGGGGCCTACTATGGCTACACCTTC.